Following are 7 T cell receptor beta chains from one sample sequenced in a study of T-cell memory formation after mild COVID-19. TCRdb recomputed calls from the 5' RACE reads with MiXCR, one row per CDR3 protein. The sample yields a few hundred thousand distinct CDR3 sequences, about a fifth seen once. The sample taken for sequencing was PBMCs or a T cell subset sorted from them (not recorded which). The receptors here all came from an adult woman who had mild COVID-19 (a few samples of this study predate the infection). Cell type and time point are not known.

The V and J genes are TRBV12-3 or TRBV12-4 and TRBJ1-1; TRBD1 aligns across 9 bases. CDR3 size: 14 residues. The V segment lost 6 bases and the J segment 4 bases; nucleotides outside the gene matches: 6. CDR3 sequence reads: CASRVQGAGTEAFF. CDR3 DNA: TGTGCCAGCAGGGTACAGGGGGCTGGCACTGAAGCTTTCTTT.

This clonotype was seen a few times. The chain couples TRBV7-3 to TRBJ1-2; D is unresolved. Trimming took off 1 base at V and 4 bases at J, with 13 bases between the two ends. From germline, CDR1 is SGHTA and CDR2 FQGTGA. The CDR3 totals 15 residues. The CDR3 sequence is CASSLSPASTYGYTF. CDR3 sequence (DNA): TGTGCCAGCAGCTTAAGTCCAGCTTCAACCTATGGCTACACCTTC.

The CDR3: CASSLGGVESSPLHF. The CDR3 nucleotides are TGTGCCAGCAGCTTGGGGGGGGTTGAGAGTTCACCCCTCCACTTT. The V call is TRBV11-3, the J call TRBJ1-6, with D perhaps TRBD1 (5 bases). Trimming took 3 bases from V and 9 from J, leaving 15 bases between them. Germline-derived CDR1 and CDR2 are SGHNT and YENEEA. The CDR3 length is 15 residues.

There are a few counts of this clonotype. V gene TRBV12-3 or TRBV12-4 combines with J gene TRBJ2-5, with 7 bases matching TRBD2. The junction had 8 bases not matched to a gene; V was cut back by 6 bases and J by 4 bases. The CDR3 totals 14 residues. This CDR3 is CASRGGVTGETQYF. The CDR3 DNA sequence: TGTGCCAGCAGGGGGGGGGTTACTGGAGAGACCCAGTACTTC.

The chain couples TRBV5-1 to TRBJ1-4, with TRBD1 matching 9 bases. Germline-derived CDR1 and CDR2 are SGHRS and YFSETQ. J lost 1 base, V lost 0 bases, and 13 bases had no gene match. The CDR3 sequence is 20 residues long. The CDR3 region has the DNA TGCGCCAGCAGCTTGGATTTCTGGGACAGGGAGTCGGGAACTAATGAAAAACTGTTTTTT. The encoded protein is CASSLDFWDRESGTNEKLFF.

This clonotype was seen a handful of times. The V call is TRBV20-1, the J call TRBJ2-7; 11 positions agree with TRBD1. Germline V gene sequence: CDR1 DFQATT, CDR2 SNEGSKA (reference sequence). The J segment lost 0 bases and the V segment lost 6 bases, leaving 10 bases of the junction unmatched. The CDR3 covers 16 residues. CDR3 sequence (DNA): TGCAGTGCCAGCGGACAGGGGGCGCGGTTCTCCTACGAGCAGTACTTC. It is translated as CSASGQGARFSYEQYF.

This clonotype was recorded a few times. One end of the junction does not line up with germline, which may come from a read error. The chain recombines TRBV30 with TRBJ2-3, with D possibly TRBD2 on 6 matching bases. The CDR3 runs to 10 residues. Germline assignment: CDR1 GTSNPN and CDR2 SVGIG (reference sequence). DNA for the CDR3: TGTGCCTGGAGTGGTAGGCTAGCGCATTTT. It encodes CAWSGRLAHF.